This TCR beta chain is drawn from a study of T cell responses to AZD1222 COVID-19 vaccine. Data came from immunoSEQ multiplex PCR; TCRdb stores just in-frame clones and leaves some out. Among nearly 35,000 clones listed, about 88% were seen once. The CDR3 is 14 residues long. The germline CDR1 and CDR2 sequences are SGHTA and FQGTGA. V shed 5 bases, J shed 1 base, and the junction held 4 bases outside the gene matches. The TCR sequence derives from an adult in good health. This sequence joins TRBV7-3 and TRBJ1-1, with TRBD1 matching 7 bases. The input for sequencing was peripheral blood, taken on day 0 of AZD1222 vaccination. The CDR3 reads CASSTGAPNTEAFF. CDR3 DNA sequence: TGTGCCAGCAGCACAGGGGCCCCGAACACTGAAGCTTTCTTT.